Listed below are T cell receptor beta chains from one sample, sequenced in a study of post-analysis software for immune sequencing data. TCRdb re-called the PCR reads through MiXCR, storing one row per CDR3 protein. The table records about 430,000 distinct CDR3 sequences, 30% to 45% of them present only once. The sequenced material came from blood. These receptors came from a girl under 10 years old with multiple sclerosis. CDR3s include the opening cysteine and the closing phenylalanine or tryptophan. Each record gives: CDR3 protein, CDR3 DNA, clone size, V gene, D gene, J gene. D genes are given only for firm matches. A row's size may be missing; if present it is once, few, many or a size class.

CASRARSGANYGYTF,TGCGCCAGCCGGGCCCGCTCTGGGGCTAACTATGGCTACACCTTC,once,TRBV5-1,NA,TRBJ1-2
CASSLRWGPNQPQHF,TGTGCCAGCAGCTTGAGATGGGGGCCCAATCAGCCCCAGCATTTT,few,TRBV11-2,NA,TRBJ1-5
CASSGVGEYGYTF,TGTGCCAGCAGTGGTGTAGGGGAGTATGGCTACACCTTC,NA,TRBV2,NA,TRBJ1-2
CAIRTSGSEYEQYF,TGTGCCATAAGGACTAGCGGGAGTGAATACGAGCAGTACTTC,many,TRBV10-3,TRBD2,TRBJ2-7
CASSLDLEIYEQYF,TGTGCCAGCAGTTTAGACCTCGAAATCTACGAGCAGTACTTC,NA,TRBV12-3/TRBV12-4,NA,TRBJ2-7
CASSLIQGVGEKLFF,TGTGCCAGCAGCTTGATACAGGGGGTTGGTGAAAAACTGTTTTTT,NA,TRBV5-5,TRBD1,TRBJ1-4
CASTLDSSSYNEQFF,TGTGCCAGCACCCTAGACTCGAGCTCCTACAATGAGCAGTTCTTC,NA,TRBV12-3/TRBV12-4,NA,TRBJ2-1
CASSLGPGGGYGYTF,TGTGCCAGCAGCTTAGGACCAGGGGGAGGCTATGGCTACACCTTC,NA,TRBV7-9,TRBD1,TRBJ1-2
CASSSTGLGETQYF,TGTGCCAGCAGCTCCACCGGACTAGGGGAGACCCAGTACTTC,NA,TRBV7-2,TRBD2,TRBJ2-5
CASSSRPSGVTDTQYF,TGTGCCAGCAGCTCACGACCGTCAGGGGTAACAGATACGCAGTATTTT,NA,TRBV7-6,NA,TRBJ2-3
CASSSPSGSQYNEQFF,TGCGCCAGCAGCTCTCCTAGCGGGAGCCAATACAATGAGCAGTTCTTC,NA,TRBV5-1,TRBD2,TRBJ2-1
CASSVTGGDIQYF,TGTGCCAGCAGCGTCACAGGGGGGGACATTCAGTACTTC,NA,TRBV9,NA,TRBJ2-4
CASSPRPSGYTF,TGTGCCAGCAGTCCACGTCCCTCGGGCTACACCTTC,NA,TRBV28,NA,TRBJ1-2
CASSLVGLQGSGDTQYF,TGTGCCAGCAGCTTAGTTGGACTACAGGGATCAGGAGATACGCAGTATTTT,NA,TRBV7-2,NA,TRBJ2-3
CASSLVPSGASYEQYF,TGCGCCAGCAGCTTGGTACCTAGCGGGGCCAGTTACGAGCAGTACTTC,medium-sized,TRBV5-1,TRBD2,TRBJ2-7
CASRENRGANYGYTF,TGTGCCAGCAGAGAGAACAGGGGCGCTAACTATGGCTACACCTTC,NA,TRBV6-1,TRBD1,TRBJ1-2
CASSLDRELTYNSPLHF,TGTGCCAGCAGTCTAGACAGGGAGTTAACCTATAATTCACCCCTCCACTTT,NA,TRBV27,TRBD1,TRBJ1-6
CSASSLWGQRSYEQYF,TGCAGTGCTAGCTCCCTGTGGGGACAGCGGTCCTACGAGCAGTACTTC,few,TRBV20-1,TRBD1,TRBJ2-7
CASSQDSLMTGGGLANEKLFF,TGCGCCAGCAGCCAAGATTCCCTCATGACAGGGGGCGGTTTGGCTAATGAAAAACTGTTTTTT,NA,TRBV4-1,TRBD1,TRBJ1-4
CASSHIPPLVVLGSTDTQYF,TGTGCCAGCAGCCACATCCCACCCCTTGTTGTTCTGGGGAGCACAGATACGCAGTATTTT,NA,TRBV6-1,NA,TRBJ2-3
CASGTVGDLSNQPQHF,TGTGCCAGCGGTACGGTGGGGGACTTAAGCAATCAGCCCCAGCATTTT,few,TRBV6-5,NA,TRBJ1-5
CASSTQQGRGANQPQHF,TGTGCCAGCAGCACCCAACAGGGGAGAGGGGCCAATCAGCCCCAGCATTTT,NA,TRBV28,TRBD1,TRBJ1-5
CASSLNQGSNSPLHF,TGTGCCAGCAGTTTAAACCAGGGGAGCAATTCACCCCTCCACTTT,NA,TRBV12-3/TRBV12-4,NA,TRBJ1-6
CSARGPAETQYF,TGCAGTGCTAGGGGACCTGCAGAGACCCAGTACTTC,once,TRBV20-1,NA,TRBJ2-5
CAIKGGEETQYF,TGTGCCATTAAGGGGGGAGAGGAGACCCAGTACTTC,few,TRBV10-3,NA,TRBJ2-5
CASREQGANTEAFF,TGTGCCAGCAGGGAACAGGGGGCGAACACTGAAGCTTTCTTT,NA,TRBV27,TRBD1,TRBJ1-1
CSVGSVLNTEAFF,TGCAGCGTTGGCTCAGTGTTGAACACTGAAGCTTTCTTT,few,TRBV29-1,NA,TRBJ1-1
CAGSPGTTPQETQYF,TGCGCCGGCAGCCCTGGGACTACACCCCAAGAGACCCAGTACTTC,NA,TRBV5-1,TRBD2,TRBJ2-5
CASSFRQGDGYTF,TGTGCCAGCAGCTTTAGACAGGGGGATGGCTACACCTTC,NA,TRBV7-2,TRBD1,TRBJ1-2
CSVAGSDGYEQFF,TGCAGCGTTGCGGGTAGCGATGGGTATGAGCAGTTCTTC,few,TRBV29-1,NA,TRBJ2-1
CASSPGLTDQPQHF,TGCGCCAGCAGCCCGGGTCTGACGGATCAGCCCCAGCATTTT,few,TRBV4-1,NA,TRBJ1-5
CASRSGTSGNEQYF,TGTGCCAGCAGGTCCGGGACTAGCGGCAATGAGCAGTACTTC,once,TRBV12-3/TRBV12-4,TRBD2,TRBJ2-7
CASSRHRAEETQYF,TGTGCCAGCAGTAGACACCGGGCGGAGGAGACCCAGTACTTC,NA,TRBV28,NA,TRBJ2-5
CASSAVSASSSEAFF,TGTGCCAGCAGTGCAGTCTCGGCCTCAAGTTCTGAAGCTTTCTTT,NA,TRBV2,NA,TRBJ1-1
CASSEGGAGEKLFF,TGTGCCAGCAGTGAAGGAGGGGCGGGGGAAAAACTGTTTTTT,NA,TRBV25-1,NA,TRBJ1-4
CASGTGQIYNEQFF,TGTGCCAGCGGTACCGGCCAAATATACAATGAGCAGTTCTTC,few,TRBV6-1,NA,TRBJ2-1
CASSLGTSIYNEQFF,TGTGCCAGCAGTTTAGGGACTAGCATTTACAATGAGCAGTTCTTC,NA,TRBV27,TRBD2,TRBJ2-1
CASSPILGQDTQYF,TGTGCCAGCTCACCAATATTAGGACAAGATACGCAGTATTTT,NA,TRBV18,NA,TRBJ2-3
CASSGGTLLAKNIQYF,TGCGCCAGCAGCGGGGGGACACTACTAGCCAAAAACATTCAGTACTTC,few,TRBV5-1,NA,TRBJ2-4
CSASGFGELFF,TGCAGTGCTTCGGGATTCGGGGAGCTGTTTTTT,NA,TRBV20-1,NA,TRBJ2-2
CAGSLAGQNSYEQYF,TGTGCCGGCAGTTTAGCGGGACAGAATTCCTACGAGCAGTACTTC,few,TRBV28,NA,TRBJ2-7
CASSLGRRGLAKNIQYF,TGTGCCAGCAGTTTAGGGAGGCGGGGGCTAGCCAAAAACATTCAGTACTTC,many,TRBV12-3/TRBV12-4,NA,TRBJ2-4
CATSDSLDRPDEQFF,TGTGCCACCAGTGATTCTTTGGACAGGCCTGATGAGCAGTTCTTC,NA,TRBV24-1,TRBD1,TRBJ2-1
CASSRRGGLQSSAEAFF,TGTGCCAGCAGTAGACGAGGGGGGCTACAATCTTCGGCCGAAGCTTTCTTT,NA,TRBV27,NA,TRBJ1-1
CSARSGLAGEQFF,TGCAGTGCTAGATCCGGACTAGCGGGGGAGCAGTTCTTC,many,TRBV20-1,TRBD2,TRBJ2-1